Listed below are T cell receptor beta chains from one sample, sequenced in a study of T-cell reconstitution after alpha-beta-depleted transplantation in children. TCRdb used MiXCR to reprocess the PCR reads, holding one entry per CDR3 protein. The table has about 540,000 distinct CDR3 sequences, around 19% seen once. The material was PBMCs from the stem cell graft donor, obtained from the stem cell graft. The receptors originated from a human donor who donated a stem cell graft to a child with acute lymphoblastic leukemia. CDR3s include the opening cysteine and the closing phenylalanine or tryptophan. D genes are given only for firm matches. Some rows mark clone size as missing; the rest say once, few, many or name a class of expanded clone.

V	D	size	J	CDR3	DNA
TRBV6-1	TRBD1	once	TRBJ1-1	CASSETGQGRDTEAFF	TGTGCCAGCAGTGAAACGGGACAGGGTAGGGACACTGAAGCTTTCTTT
TRBV12-3/TRBV12-4	NA	few	TRBJ1-6	CASSWGLNSPLHF	TGTGCCAGCAGTTGGGGGCTGAATTCACCCCTCCACTTT
TRBV27	TRBD2	NA	TRBJ2-5	CASSFSSGREETQYF	TGTGCCAGCAGTTTCTCTAGCGGGAGGGAAGAGACCCAGTACTTC
TRBV29-1	TRBD2	NA	TRBJ2-1	CSVGLAGGPGEQFF	TGCAGCGTGGGACTAGCGGGAGGGCCTGGTGAGCAGTTCTTC
TRBV20-1	NA	many	TRBJ1-6	CSVLGIAYNSPLHF	TGCAGTGTCCTCGGGATTGCCTATAATTCACCCCTCCACTTT
TRBV6-4	TRBD1	NA	TRBJ1-5	CASSDPRTGADQPQHF	TGTGCCAGCAGTGACCCCCGCACAGGGGCCGATCAGCCCCAGCATTTT
TRBV3-1	NA	NA	TRBJ2-1	CASSSLPRYDNEQFF	TGTGCCAGCAGCTCGCTACCAAGATACGACAATGAGCAGTTCTTC
TRBV5-1	TRBD1	few	TRBJ2-7	CASSLASADRGPYEQYF	TGCGCCAGCAGCCTGGCCTCCGCGGACAGGGGGCCCTACGAGCAGTACTTC
TRBV20-1	NA	NA	TRBJ1-1	CSARKTPAAFF	TGCAGTGCTAGAAAAACGCCGGCGGCTTTCTTT
TRBV19	NA	NA	TRBJ2-6	CASSIGTGQTSGANVLTF	TGTGCCAGTAGTATAGGTACTGGTCAGACCTCTGGGGCCAACGTCCTGACTTTC
TRBV7-9	TRBD2	few	TRBJ2-4	CASSPSGRGDIQYF	TGTGCCAGCAGCCCGAGCGGGAGAGGGGACATTCAGTACTTC
TRBV6-5	TRBD1	NA	TRBJ2-7	CASSYSAGTGFSYEQYF	TGTGCCAGCAGTTACTCGGCCGGGACAGGGTTCTCCTACGAGCAGTACTTC
TRBV4-1	TRBD2	few	TRBJ2-7	CASSQHLAGAIYEQYF	TGCGCCAGCAGCCAACACTTAGCGGGAGCTATCTACGAGCAGTACTTC
TRBV27	TRBD1	NA	TRBJ2-7	CASSLSRTGNYEQYF	TGTGCCAGCAGTTTATCCCGGACAGGGAACTACGAGCAGTACTTC
TRBV25-1	NA	NA	TRBJ2-2	CASSEGPGVVWGTGELFF	TGTGCCAGCAGTGAGGGACCCGGGGTAGTCTGGGGTACCGGGGAGCTGTTTTTT
TRBV9	NA	few	TRBJ1-1	CASSVGQQNTEAFF	TGTGCCAGCAGCGTAGGGCAGCAGAACACTGAAGCTTTCTTT
TRBV4-1	TRBD1	NA	TRBJ1-5	CASSHMTGTSNQPQHF	TGCGCCAGCAGCCACATGACAGGGACTAGCAATCAGCCCCAGCATTTT
TRBV7-9	TRBD2	many	TRBJ2-1	CASSPKLAGGNEQFF	TGTGCCAGCAGCCCAAAACTAGCGGGAGGCAATGAGCAGTTCTTC
TRBV4-1	TRBD1	few	TRBJ2-1	CASSQDPGPPGGNEQFF	TGCGCCAGCAGCCAAGATCCGGGACCCCCAGGGGGAAATGAGCAGTTCTTC
TRBV7-9	NA	few	TRBJ1-1	CASSLGWGTDTEAFF	TGTGCCAGCAGCTTAGGATGGGGGACGGACACTGAAGCTTTCTTT
TRBV7-9	NA	NA	TRBJ2-1	CASSFRGVGQFF	TGTGCCAGCAGCTTCCGGGGAGTTGGGCAGTTCTTC
TRBV11-3	NA	NA	TRBJ2-2	CASSFRGGAYTGELFF	TGTGCCAGCAGCTTCCGAGGGGGGGCATACACCGGGGAGCTGTTTTTT